This TCR beta chain originates from a study of cytomegalovirus exposure and HLA in healthy donors. Unmatched junction bases numbered 9, after V lost 6 bases and J lost 8 bases. There are 15 residues in the CDR3. Germline V lookup: CDR1 MNHEY, CDR2 SMNVEV (reference sequence). Regarding this clone: Its specificity is unknown.

Healthy bone marrow donors supplied every sample. Unrecorded immune exposures were likely, despite nominal health at sampling. PCR primers comprised 60 Vbeta and 13 Jbeta primers. Sequencing was performed with immunoSEQ multiplex PCR; in TCRdb, only in-frame clones are kept and a portion is missing. In the table there are some 180,000 clones, about 80% of which are singletons. Study results and caveats: When analyzed later, the rates of TCR association showed variation by HLA locus, with DRB1 the most and HLA-C the fewest.

The genes are TRBV27 and TRBJ2-1; 11 nucleotides agree with TRBD2. Sequencing used PBMCs. This TCR was recovered from a man between 25 and 39 years old in good health and CMV-seronegative. The CDR3 region has the DNA TGTGCCAGCAGCCCAACTAGCGGGAGTAGGCATGAGCAGTTCTTC. As protein: CASSPTSGSRHEQFF.